Sequencing of this T cell receptor (beta chain) was carried out in a study of T cells in Graves' hyperthyroidism and ophthalmopathy. Amplification yielded TCR beta CDR3 regions, with RNA transcripts as the source. The TCR CDR3 was amplified in a first-round RT-PCR using the HTBI primer set. TCRdb called the multiplex PCR reads again in MiXCR, with one record for every CDR3 protein. The sample holds hundreds of thousands of distinct CDR3 sequences, approximately 15% seen once. The authors deemed Graves' hyperthyroidism stable absent ophthalmopathy progression within 18 months. Hyperthyroidism patients were newly diagnosed, had disease duration under 2 months, and were aged 18 to 65 years. Study-wide points: It was a median approximately 6.9 months before onset that the model predicted ophthalmopathy. Most expanded thyroid clonotypes above 0.001 also appeared in blood.

The CDR3 has 15 amino acids. Looked up from germline, CDR1 is SNHLY and CDR2 is FYNNEI. Trimming removed 3 bases from V and 0 bases from J, with 9 bases in between. A word on this clonotype: Antigen specificity is unknown.

The TCR was taken from a woman aged 18-29 years with Graves' hyperthyroidism. The chain uses TRBV2 and TRBJ1-3; D is ambiguous. The sequenced sample consisted of blood. The CDR3 loop is CASSDVRGSGNTIYF. The CDR3 DNA follows: TGTGCCAGCAGTGACGTTCGGGGCTCTGGAAACACCATATATTTT.